Following are 18 T cell receptor beta chains from one sample sequenced in a study of blood T cell repertoires in COVID-19. TCRdb's copy holds only in-frame clones and misses some; the assay was immunoSEQ multiplex PCR. Of about 430,000 clones listed, roughly nine tenths are singletons. Source material: PBMCs or T cells enriched from blood (not recorded which). Source of these receptors: a man younger than 45 who had recovered from COVID-19.

The V call is TRBV3-1 (or the pseudogene TRBV3-2), the J call TRBJ2-7; a possible D gene is TRBD1 (5 bases). V dropped 0 bases and J dropped 6 bases, with 12 bases sitting between them. Germline lookup yields CDR1 LGHDT and CDR2 YNNKEL (reference sequence). This CDR3 has 14 amino acids. CDR3 in DNA: TGTGCCAGCAGCCAAGATCTCACAGGACCCGAGCAGTACTTC. Translating it yields CASSQDLTGPEQYF.

The chain recombines TRBV30 with TRBJ1-2; D is possibly TRBD1 (6 bases). The germline V and J ends were trimmed by 2 bases and 4 bases, with 14 bases remaining between them. This CDR3 is 14 amino acids long. Germline lookup yields CDR1 GTSNPN and CDR2 SVGIG (reference sequence). The CDR3 is CAWSPRGWIYGYTF. CDR3 DNA sequence: TGTGCCTGGAGTCCCAGGGGCTGGATCTATGGCTACACCTTC.

This clone was counted between two and nine times. The same CDR3 arises from other DNA sequences in this sample as well. This chain connects TRBV4-1 to TRBJ2-7; 9 positions match TRBD1. CDR1 and CDR2 (germline): MGHRA, YSYEKL. J was trimmed by 3 bases and V by 1 base; bases with no gene match: 4. The CDR3 consists of 15 residues. Here the CDR3 reads CASSQAGQGLYEQYF. The CDR3 DNA follows: TGCGCCAGCAGCCAAGCGGGACAGGGCCTCTACGAGCAGTACTTC.

This clone occurred once. The chain recombines TRBV6-1 with TRBJ2-3; D perhaps matches TRBD2 (6 bases). This CDR3 is 15 amino acids long. V lost 2 bases and J 9 bases, leaving 18 bases between the germline ends. Germline V CDR1 and CDR2: MNHNS, SASEGT. The chain's CDR3 is CASSESGGSFETQYF. CDR3 in DNA: TGTGCCAGCAGTGAAAGTGGAGGGAGTTTCGAAACGCAGTATTTT.

V gene TRBV29-1 combines with J gene TRBJ2-6, with 7 bases matching TRBD1. The germline CDR1 and CDR2 sequences are SQVTM and ANQGSEA. This CDR3 region has 13 residues. CDR3 region: CNHGQDGANVLTF. CDR3 nucleotides: TGCAACCACGGACAGGATGGGGCCAACGTCCTGACTTTC.

The rearrangement links TRBV29-1 to TRBJ1-2, with D perhaps matching TRBD1 (5 bases). CDR1 is SQVTM and CDR2 is ANQGSEA in the germline V gene. CDR3 length: 13 amino acids. Trimming removed 4 bases at V and 5 bases at J, with 14 bases between. The CDR3 coding sequence is TGCAGCGTTGGAATCCCTGGGGGGTATGGCTACACCTTC. Translated, it gives CSVGIPGGYGYTF. Using reference TRBV29-1 and TRBJ1-2 for the parts outside the CDR3, the full variable domain is SAVISQKPSRDICQRGTSLTIQCQVDSQVTMMFWYRQQPGQSLTLIATANQGSEATYESGFVIDKFPISRPNLTFSTLTVSNMSPEDSSIYLCSVGIPGGYGYTFGSGTRLTVV.

The rearrangement joins TRBV5-6 to TRBJ1-4, with D perhaps TRBD1 (5 bases). The CDR3 extends over 15 amino acids. Germline assignment: CDR1 SGHDT and CDR2 YYEEEE. V was clipped by 4 bases and J by 8 bases, with 18 bases between them. This CDR3 reads CASSTQTVVGEKLFF. DNA of the CDR3: TGTGCCAGCAGCACGCAGACAGTCGTAGGCGAAAAACTGTTTTTT.

The chain employs TRBV11-2 and TRBJ1-3; no clear D. The CDR3 has 15 residues. Germline V gives CDR1 SGHAT, CDR2 FQNNGV. Trimming took off 1 base at V and 0 bases at J, with 7 bases between the two ends. Here the CDR3 reads CASSLASSSGNTIYF. CDR3 nucleotide sequence: TGTGCCAGCAGCTTAGCGAGCTCCTCTGGAAACACCATATATTTT.

J is TRBJ1-5 and V is TRBV28; weak D call: TRBD1 (5 bases). Germline CDR1 MDHEN, CDR2 SYDVKM. V was pared by 1 base and J by 0 bases, with 22 bases between. The CDR3 contains 20 residues. The CDR3 sequence: CASSLSGGGGSYDSNQPQHF. The CDR3 DNA follows: TGTGCCAGCAGTTTATCCGGGGGAGGAGGGAGTTATGATAGCAATCAGCCCCAGCATTTT.

The V gene is TRBV2, the J gene TRBJ2-3, with 8 bases fitting TRBD1. Germline V gives CDR1 SNHLY, CDR2 FYNNEI. The V segment lost 2 bases and the J segment 0 bases; nucleotides outside the gene matches: 1. The CDR3 is 15 residues long. The CDR3 reads CASSEWDRSTDTQYF. DNA for the CDR3: TGTGCCAGCAGTGAATGGGACAGGAGCACAGATACGCAGTATTTT.

This chain joins TRBV14 and TRBJ2-1; D might be TRBD2 (6 bases). The CDR3 contains 15 residues. Per germline, CDR1 SGHDN and CDR2 FVKESK. Trimming removed 4 bases from V and 5 bases from J, with 15 bases in between. The CDR3 is CASSLGLPQDNEQFF. The CDR3 coding sequence is TGTGCCAGCAGCCTAGGACTACCCCAGGACAATGAGCAGTTCTTC.

V usage is TRBV15 and J usage is TRBJ1-1, with TRBD1 matching over 8 bases. This CDR3 comprises 15 residues. Germline values: CDR1 LNHNV, CDR2 YYDKDF (reference sequence). With 3 bases clipped from V and 3 bases from J, the junction kept 6 bases outside the gene matches. The CDR3 region is CATSRLQGAHTEAFF. The CDR3 coding sequence is TGTGCCACCAGCAGGCTCCAGGGGGCACACACTGAAGCTTTCTTT. Combining the CDR3 with reference TRBV15 and TRBJ1-1 gives the whole variable domain DAMVIQNPRYQVTQFGKPVTLSCSQTLNHNVMYWYQQKSSQAPKLLFHYYDKDFNNEADTPDNFQSRRPNTSFCFLDIRSPGLGDTAMYLCATSRLQGAHTEAFFGQGTRLTVV.

This chain uses TRBV25-1 with TRBJ2-1; 7 positions match TRBD2. CDR3 length: 15 residues. The germline gives CDR1 MGHDK, CDR2 SYGVNS. Trimming cost V 3 bases and J 4 bases; bases outside gene matches: 6. CDR3 region: CASSDGTSDYNEQFF. The CDR3 bases are TGTGCCAGCAGTGATGGAACTAGCGATTACAATGAGCAGTTCTTC.

In its sample, this clone was seen once. The chain joins TRBV5-5 to TRBJ2-2; D ambiguous. This CDR3 contains 18 residues. Trimming cost V 0 bases and J 7 bases, with 22 bases left between them. The V gene's germline CDR1 is SGHKS and CDR2 YYEKEE (reference sequence). The CDR3 is CASSLETTGLVYGGELFF. The DNA of the CDR3 is TGTGCCAGCAGCTTGGAAACTACTGGGTTAGTTTACGGCGGGGAGCTGTTTTTT.

The chain combines TRBV6-5 with TRBJ2-2, with TRBD1 identical over 7 bases. CDR1 MNHEY and CDR2 SVGAGI come from the germline V gene. V was clipped by 7 bases and J by 3 bases; unmatched bases: 5. The CDR3 sequence is 14 residues long. CDR3 in amino acids: CASNIDRDTGELFF. CDR3 bases: TGTGCCAGCAATATTGACAGGGACACCGGGGAGCTGTTTTTT.

This chain links TRBV7-9 with TRBJ2-3; 11 bases fit TRBD2. Germline V gene data show CDR1 as SEHNR and CDR2 as FQNEAQ (reference sequence). The CDR3 spans 16 residues. V trimming: 5 bases; J trimming: 5 bases; junction bases outside the gene matches: 9. The CDR3 sequence: CASSPTSGTFGDTQYF. The CDR3, as DNA: TGTGCCAGCAGCCCGACTAGCGGGACCTTCGGAGATACGCAGTATTTT.

The J gene is TRBJ2-5, the V gene TRBV6-1; 10 bases match TRBD2. V lost 2 bases, J lost 2 bases, and 2 bases stayed unmatched. The germline V gene has CDR1 MNHNS and CDR2 SASEGT. The CDR3 covers 15 residues. The CDR3 DNA reads TGTGCCAGCAGTGAAAGGACTAGCGGTCAAGAGACCCAGTACTTC. Protein: CASSERTSGQETQYF.

The rearrangement joins TRBV20-1 to TRBJ1-1; the match to TRBD1 covers 8 bases. CDR3 length: 13 amino acids. V dropped 3 bases and J dropped 1; count of bases not matched to a gene: 1. Germline assignment: CDR1 DFQATT and CDR2 SNEGSKA (reference sequence). CDR3 sequence reads: CSASGQGNTEAFF. The CDR3 DNA is TGCAGTGCTAGTGGACAGGGGAACACTGAAGCTTTCTTT.